This TCR beta chain was sequenced in a study of blood T cell repertoires in COVID-19. Study summary: From T cells, B-cell-depleted T cells, or PBMCs came the material, which was cDNA or gDNA.

Here immunoSEQ multiplex PCR was the method, and the copy in TCRdb shows in-frame clones only, minus some. The table records some 99,000 clones, over 75% of them present only once. V lost 0 bases, J lost 6 bases, and 15 bases lay in between. The CDR3 is 15 residues long. Looked up from germline, CDR1 is SGHVS and CDR2 is FQNEAQ. The receptor's source is a woman aged 80 or over with acute or convalescent COVID-19. The chain couples TRBV7-8 to TRBJ2-7, with D perhaps matching TRBD2 (6 bases). Input material: peripheral blood. The CDR3 bases are TGTGCCAGCAGCTTAGCCCAACGCCGGGGGATCGAGCAGTACGTC. Translated: CASSLAQRRGIEQYV.